The next 22 T cell receptor beta chains were all read from a single sample in a study of blood T cells in healthy people across ages. The use of a sample-barcoded 5' primer and a J-beta primer mix characterized a second PCR of about 7 to 12 cycles. Via MiXCR, TCRdb re-called the 5' RACE reads, giving one row per CDR3 protein. The data contain about 1.6 million distinct CDR3 sequences, about 35% of them singletons. The sequenced sample consisted of blood. These receptors came from a young woman in good health.

This clonotype was counted many times. This chain uses TRBV12-3 or TRBV12-4 with TRBJ1-2, with no clear D. Trimming took off 0 bases at V and 8 bases at J, with 4 bases between the two ends. The CDR3 is 11 amino acids. CDR3 region: CASSLAGGYTF. The DNA of the CDR3 is TGTGCCAGCAGTTTAGCGGGAGGCTACACCTTC.

This clonotype was seen only a few times. The V gene is TRBV7-2, the J gene TRBJ1-3; no definite D call. The CDR3 consists of 12 residues. Trimming left V 5 bases short and J 2 bases short, with 4 bases between. The germline V gene has CDR1 SGHTA and CDR2 FQGNSA. CDR3 bases: TGTGCCAGCAGCCTACCTGGAAACACCATATATTTT. Residues: CASSLPGNTIYF.

V is TRBV4-2 and J is TRBJ1-2, with 9 bases that match TRBD1. The CDR3 is 15 amino acids. Germline loops: CDR1 LGHNA, CDR2 YNFKEQ. J gave up 3 bases and V 5 bases, and 7 bases lay outside the gene matches. In DNA, the CDR3 is TGTGCCAGCAGCGCCCGGACAGGGGCTGACTATGGCTACACCTTC. Protein: CASSARTGADYGYTF.

This clonotype was recorded a few times. This chain connects TRBV29-1 to TRBJ2-1; possible D gene TRBD2, 5 bases. The ends were cut back, 4 bases at V and 5 bases at J, with 15 bases in the middle. Germline loops: CDR1 SQVTM, CDR2 ANQGSEA. The CDR3 is made up of 14 amino acids. The CDR3 sequence: CSVVPEGTHNEQFF. CDR3 DNA sequence: TGCAGCGTTGTACCCGAGGGCACCCACAATGAGCAGTTCTTC.

The gene calls are TRBV2 and TRBJ2-1, with 7 positions matching TRBD2. Trimming cost V 7 bases and J 6 bases; bases outside gene matches: 3. This CDR3 has 12 amino acids. Per germline, CDR1 SNHLY and CDR2 FYNNEI. CDR3 protein: CASIGGFNEQFF. CDR3 DNA sequence: TGTGCCAGCATCGGGGGGTTCAATGAGCAGTTCTTC.

V usage is TRBV7-2 and J usage is TRBJ2-7, with TRBD2 matching 8 bases. Per germline, CDR1 SGHTA and CDR2 FQGNSA. Germline trimming cut 5 bases from V and 1 base from J; bases unmatched to any gene: 7. This CDR3 is 15 amino acids long. The CDR3 reads CASSRGGPKSYEQYF. The DNA of the CDR3 is TGTGCCAGCAGCCGCGGGGGGCCGAAGTCCTACGAGCAGTACTTC.

The sample holds many counts of this clonotype. The chain is built from TRBV12-3 or TRBV12-4 and TRBJ1-2; no reliable D call. Trimming pared 5 bases from V and 3 bases from J, leaving 13 bases between. The CDR3 consists of 14 residues. The CDR3 DNA sequence: TGTGCCAGCAGTCCACAGTATCTGGACTATGGCTACACCTTC. The encoded protein is CASSPQYLDYGYTF.

The chain couples TRBV12-3 or TRBV12-4 to TRBJ2-1, with TRBD2 identical over 7 bases. The CDR3 is made up of 15 amino acids. The V and J ends lost 0 bases and 9 bases, in that order; junction bases with no gene match: 8. The CDR3 nucleotides are TGTGCCAGCAGTTTAGCGGGGAGGGCGATCGGTGAGCAGTTCTTC. Protein product: CASSLAGRAIGEQFF.

CDR3 loop: CASSLLNRGLTRELFF. The CDR3 DNA reads TGTGCCAGCAGCTTATTAAACAGGGGGCTTACCAGGGAGCTGTTTTTT. The chain carries TRBV7-8 and TRBJ2-2; TRBD1 aligns across 9 bases. Losses at the gene ends were 2 bases for V and 9 bases for J; bases not matched to a gene: 10. Germline-derived CDR1 and CDR2 are SGHVS and FQNEAQ. The CDR3 is made up of 16 amino acids.

J is TRBJ2-3 and V is TRBV6-1; D is unclear. From germline, CDR1 is MNHNS and CDR2 SASEGT. Between the trimmed V and J ends, which lost 6 bases and 0 bases, there was a span of 7 bases. There are 13 residues in the CDR3. Here the CDR3 reads CASRSSSTDTQYF. The CDR3 DNA follows: TGTGCCAGCAGATCTTCTAGCACAGATACGCAGTATTTT.

This rearrangement joins TRBV6-5 to TRBJ2-6; TRBD1 matches 9 bases. V was pared by 2 bases and J by 1 base, with 6 bases of the junction left unmatched. Per the germline V gene, CDR1 is MNHEY and CDR2 is SVGAGI. The CDR3 runs 18 residues. CDR3 region: CASSYDPGTGSGANVLTF. The DNA for the CDR3 is TGTGCCAGCAGTTACGATCCCGGGACAGGGTCTGGGGCCAACGTCCTGACTTTC.

This clonotype was seen a few times. J is TRBJ2-1 and V is TRBV12-3 or TRBV12-4; D not certain. The CDR3 is 12 amino acids. Deletions cut 8 bases from V and 14 bases from J, with 19 bases between. In DNA, the CDR3 is TGTGCCAGCTCCTTGACTGGAAGGACGGAGTTCTTC. Its translation is CASSLTGRTEFF.

This rearrangement joins TRBV20-1 to TRBJ2-1, with unresolved D. CDR1 DFQATT and CDR2 SNEGSKA come from the germline V gene (reference sequence). The V end was cut by 7 bases, the J end by 8 bases, with 9 bases between. The CDR3 spans 10 residues. This CDR3 reads CSVQVDEQFF. The CDR3 nucleotides are TGCAGTGTCCAGGTAGATGAGCAGTTCTTC.

The chain carries TRBV11-2 and TRBJ2-3; D perhaps matches TRBD1 (5 bases). Trimming removed 6 bases at V and 2 bases at J, with 18 bases between. CDR1 is SGHAT, CDR2 FQNNGV, per germline. This CDR3 has 16 amino acids. In nucleotides, the CDR3 is TGTGCCAGCAGGGAGACTCGGACACGAACCACAGATACGCAGTATTTT. Residues: CASRETRTRTTDTQYF.

V gene TRBV29-1 combines with J gene TRBJ1-4; 9 bases agree with TRBD1. V shed 5 bases and J 8 bases; nucleotides not matched to a gene: 6. CDR1 and CDR2 (germline): SQVTM, ANQGSEA. The CDR3 is 13 residues long. CDR3 sequence: CSVFTGGSEKLFF. Written as DNA, the CDR3 is TGCAGCGTTTTTACAGGGGGCAGCGAAAAACTGTTTTTT.

This clonotype has only a few counts. The V gene is TRBV9, the J gene TRBJ2-5, with 7 bases lining up with TRBD1. TRBJ2-7 matches the DNA end more closely, so the J call is doubtful. CDR3 length: 12 amino acids. CDR1 and CDR2 from the germline V gene are SGDLS and YYNGEE. The CDR3 DNA reads TGTGCCAGCAGCGCCACAGGGGACGAGCAGTACTTC. It encodes CASSATGDEQYF.

This chain connects TRBV6-5 to TRBJ2-7, with 8 positions matching TRBD1. V shed 7 bases and J 1 base; nucleotides not matched to a gene: 9. Germline V gene data show CDR1 as MNHEY and CDR2 as SVGAGI. There are 15 residues in the CDR3. CDR3 DNA: TGTGCCAGCATTCCAGACAGGGGAAGTTCCTACGAGCAGTACTTC. Residues: CASIPDRGSSYEQYF.

CDR3 DNA sequence: TGTGCCAGCAGCCCGGACACTGAAAAGCGGCAGCCCCAGCATTTT. This translates into CASSPDTEKRQPQHF. This chain joins TRBV7-9 and TRBJ1-5, with D tentatively TRBD1 (5 bases). This CDR3 is built from 15 residues. The germline V gene has CDR1 SEHNR and CDR2 FQNEAQ (reference sequence). Trimming removed 5 bases from V and 7 bases from J, with 18 bases in between.

In this sample, this clonotype turned up once. The chain uses TRBV20-1 and TRBJ2-1, with 8 nucleotides matching TRBD2. The V segment lost 1 base and the J segment 8 bases; nucleotides outside the gene matches: 13. There are 16 residues in the CDR3. Looked up from germline, CDR1 is DFQATT and CDR2 is SNEGSKA (reference sequence). CDR3 sequence reads: CSARAPWSGGDDEQFF. The CDR3 coding sequence is TGCAGTGCTAGAGCCCCGTGGTCGGGGGGGGACGATGAGCAGTTCTTC.

This clonotype was seen repeatedly, ten times or more. V and J are TRBV29-1 and TRBJ2-1; no reliable D call. V dropped 3 bases and J dropped 11 bases, with 2 bases sitting between them. In germline, CDR1 is SQVTM, CDR2 ANQGSEA. The CDR3 runs 8 residues. The CDR3 here is CSVDQQFF. CDR3 coding DNA: TGCAGCGTTGATCAGCAGTTCTTC.

This clonotype has just one count. The rearrangement links TRBV5-1 to TRBJ2-3, with D maybe TRBD2 (5 bases). With 0 bases removed from V and 0 bases from J, the gap between germline ends came to 11 bases. The germline CDR1 and CDR2 sequences are SGHRS and YFSETQ. This CDR3 has 16 amino acids. The CDR3 sequence: CASSLARTGSTDTQYF. CDR3 DNA sequence: TGCGCCAGCAGCTTGGCTCGGACTGGAAGCACAGATACGCAGTATTTT.

The CDR3 coding sequence is TGTGCCAGCAGCCCCGCCCCGTTTCCCCAGTACTTC. Translating gives CASSPAPFPQYF. The chain couples TRBV14 to TRBJ2-5; no definite D call. The CDR3 runs to 12 residues. V lost 4 bases to trimming and J lost 9 bases, with 12 bases between them. The germline gives CDR1 SGHDN, CDR2 FVKESK.